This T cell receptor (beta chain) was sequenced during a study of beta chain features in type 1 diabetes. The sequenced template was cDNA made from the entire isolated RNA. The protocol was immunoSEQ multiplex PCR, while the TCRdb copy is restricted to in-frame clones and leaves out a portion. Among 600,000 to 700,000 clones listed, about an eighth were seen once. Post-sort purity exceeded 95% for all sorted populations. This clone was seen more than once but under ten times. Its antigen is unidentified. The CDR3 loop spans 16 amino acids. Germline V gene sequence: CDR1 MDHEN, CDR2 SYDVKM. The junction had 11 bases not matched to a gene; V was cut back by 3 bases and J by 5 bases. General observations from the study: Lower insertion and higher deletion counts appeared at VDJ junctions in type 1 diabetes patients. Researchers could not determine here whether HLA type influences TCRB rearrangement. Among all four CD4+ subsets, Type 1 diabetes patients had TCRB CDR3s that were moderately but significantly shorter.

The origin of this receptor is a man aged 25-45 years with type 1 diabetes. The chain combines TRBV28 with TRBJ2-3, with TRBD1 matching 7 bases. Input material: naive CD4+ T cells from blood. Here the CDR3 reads CASSFGKTGAGDTQYF. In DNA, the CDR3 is TGTGCCAGCAGTTTCGGTAAAACAGGGGCGGGAGATACGCAGTATTTT.